Below are 29 T cell receptor beta chains sequenced from a single sample in a study of cytomegalovirus exposure and HLA in healthy donors. TCRdb keeps only in-frame clones here, not all; method: immunoSEQ multiplex PCR. The profile shows 50,000 to 65,000 clones, approximately 89% of them singletons. What was sequenced was PBMCs. These receptors all come from a woman between 18 and 29 years old in good health and CMV-seropositive.

This chain's CDR3 is CASSIEEDSRNQPQHF. The DNA of the CDR3 is TGTGCCAGTAGTATAGAGGAAGACAGCCGGAATCAGCCCCAGCATTTT. The chain couples TRBV19 to TRBJ1-5; a weak D match, TRBD1 (5 bases). In germline, CDR1 is LNHDA, CDR2 SQIVND (reference sequence). This CDR3 is 16 amino acids long. Trimming pared 0 bases from V and 4 bases from J, leaving 13 bases between.

This chain uses TRBV7-2 with TRBJ2-4, with D possibly being TRBD1 (5 bases). This CDR3 contains 14 residues. V lost 1 base, J lost 4 bases, and 8 bases lay in between. Germline values: CDR1 SGHTA, CDR2 FQGNSA. Here the CDR3 reads CASSLDRSKNIQYF. DNA of the CDR3: TGTGCCAGCAGCTTAGACAGGTCTAAAAACATTCAGTACTTC.

The J gene is TRBJ2-1, the V gene TRBV4-2; 9 positions agree with TRBD1. Germline loops: CDR1 LGHNA, CDR2 YNFKEQ. Trimming took 3 bases from V and 7 from J; bases not matched to a gene: 7. CDR3 length: 15 residues. The CDR3 region is CASSQAGTGKNEQFF. The DNA of the CDR3 is TGTGCCAGCAGCCAGGCCGGGACAGGGAAGAATGAGCAGTTCTTC.

This chain uses TRBV7-2 with TRBJ1-4, with no clear D. The germline V and J ends were trimmed by 6 bases and 4 bases, with 12 bases remaining between them. The CDR3 runs 14 residues. In germline, CDR1 is SGHTA, CDR2 FQGNSA. The CDR3 DNA sequence: TGTGCCAGCAGTTTTACTGGTGGTAATGAAAAACTGTTTTTT. Protein: CASSFTGGNEKLFF. The entire variable domain, with the rest obtained from reference TRBV7-2 and TRBJ1-4, is as follows: GAGVSQSPSNKVTEKGKDVELRCDPISGHTALYWYRQSLGQGLEFLIYFQGNSAPDKSGLPSDRFSAERTGGSVSTLTIQRTQQEDSAVYLCASSFTGGNEKLFFGSGTQLSVL.

CDR3 residues: CSATGGGATGELFF. In DNA, the CDR3 is TGCAGCGCCACAGGCGGGGGGGCCACCGGGGAGCTGTTTTTT. The chain has TRBV29-1 and TRBJ2-2; 9 nucleotides line up with TRBD2. Germline CDR1 SQVTM, CDR2 ANQGSEA. V trimming: 7 bases; J trimming: 4 bases; junction bases outside the gene matches: 7. This CDR3 has 14 amino acids.

This clone was observed once. V and J are TRBV5-1 and TRBJ1-1, with TRBD1 matching over 7 bases. V lost 0 bases and J lost 10; bases outside the gene matches: 6. Germline V CDR1 and CDR2: SGHRS, YFSETQ. CDR3 length equals 13 residues. CDR3 sequence: CASSLDRGRPAFF. The CDR3 region has the DNA TGCGCCAGCAGCTTGGACAGGGGTCGACCAGCTTTCTTT.

This rearrangement joins TRBV18 to TRBJ1-6; TRBD1 is a possible D gene (6 bases). The CDR3 covers 15 residues. CDR1 is KGHSH, CDR2 LQKENI, per germline. V shed 2 bases and J shed 5 bases, with 10 bases lying between them. In nucleotides, the CDR3 is TGTGCCAGCTCACCAGGGGACACCGATAATTCACCCCTCCACTTT. Amino acids: CASSPGDTDNSPLHF. The complete variable domain, with remaining parts taken from reference TRBV18 and TRBJ1-6, reads NAGVMQNPRHLVRRRGQEARLRCSPMKGHSHVYWYRQLPEEGLKFMVYLQKENIIDESGMPKERFSAEFPKEGPSILRIQQVVRGDSAAYFCASSPGDTDNSPLHFGNGTRLTVT.

The chain joins TRBV6-1 to TRBJ2-5; TRBD1 aligns across 9 bases. The CDR3 runs 15 residues. Germline V gene sequence: CDR1 MNHNS, CDR2 SASEGT. The V segment lost 7 bases and the J segment 3 bases; nucleotides outside the gene matches: 9. The CDR3 protein is CASNSAGTGKETQYF. The CDR3 region has the DNA TGTGCCAGCAATTCCGCCGGGACAGGGAAAGAGACCCAGTACTTC.

The chain combines TRBV7-8 with TRBJ2-7; 9 nucleotides match TRBD2. V gave up 5 bases and J gave up 4 bases; unmatched junction bases: 15. The CDR3 totals 17 residues. Germline assignment: CDR1 SGHVS and CDR2 FQNEAQ. CDR3 in amino acids: CASSPFRRSGGSYEQYF. The DNA for the CDR3 is TGTGCCAGCAGCCCCTTCCGCCGAAGCGGGGGGTCTTACGAGCAGTACTTC.

The chain couples TRBV6-5 to TRBJ1-5; tentative D call: TRBD1 (5 bases). The CDR3 is made up of 12 amino acids. The germline gives CDR1 MNHEY, CDR2 SVGAGI. V was clipped by 6 bases and J by 2 bases, with 5 bases between them. This chain's CDR3 is CASRTGNQPQHF. The CDR3 bases are TGTGCCAGCAGGACAGGCAATCAGCCCCAGCATTTT.

The J gene is TRBJ2-5, the V gene TRBV7-9; D might be TRBD2 (5 bases). Germline V gene sequence: CDR1 SEHNR, CDR2 FQNEAQ (reference sequence). This CDR3 has 14 residues. The ends were cut back, 2 bases at V and 4 bases at J, with 11 bases in the middle. CDR3 bases: TGTGCCAGCAGCTTACATGTGGGAGCAGAGACCCAGTACTTC. Translation: CASSLHVGAETQYF.

The chain uses TRBV4-1 and TRBJ2-1; tentative D call: TRBD1 (6 bases). V dropped 0 bases and J dropped 4 bases, with 10 bases sitting between them. The CDR3 sequence is 15 residues long. CDR1 is MGHRA, CDR2 YSYEKL, per germline. DNA of the CDR3: TGCGCCAGCAGCCAAGAGGACAGAGTATACAATGAGCAGTTCTTC. Translating gives CASSQEDRVYNEQFF.

The J gene is TRBJ1-4, the V gene TRBV6-1, with D hard to call. Germline CDR1 is MNHNS and CDR2 is SASEGT. The V and J ends lost 1 base and 4 bases respectively, with 7 bases between them. This CDR3 comprises 14 residues. CDR3 region: CASSEGGGNEKLFF. CDR3 in DNA: TGTGCCAGCAGTGAAGGTGGCGGTAATGAAAAACTGTTTTTT.

The CDR3 sequence is CASSPGQGTEAFF. The CDR3 DNA sequence: TGCGCCAGCAGCCCCGGACAGGGCACTGAAGCTTTCTTT. This chain links TRBV5-1 with TRBJ1-1; 8 positions match TRBD1. V was clipped by 4 bases and J by 4 bases; unmatched bases: 3. The CDR3 loop spans 13 amino acids. CDR1 and CDR2 from the germline V gene are SGHRS and YFSETQ.

This clone rates as medium-sized. This rearrangement joins TRBV7-9 to TRBJ2-2; 8 nucleotides line up with TRBD1. V trimming: 5 bases; J trimming: 4 bases; junction bases outside the gene matches: 6. This CDR3 is 15 amino acids long. Germline assignment: CDR1 SEHNR and CDR2 FQNEAQ (reference sequence). CDR3 sequence reads: CASSQDRGVTGELFF. The CDR3 nucleotides are TGTGCCAGCAGCCAAGACAGGGGTGTCACCGGGGAGCTGTTTTTT.

This clone was seen just once. In DNA, the CDR3 is TGCGCCAGCAGCTTGGGTCGACAGGGATCGACAGATACGCAGTATTTT. Translation gives CASSLGRQGSTDTQYF. This chain connects TRBV5-1 to TRBJ2-3, with TRBD1 matching 7 bases. V shed 0 bases and J 3 bases; nucleotides not matched to a gene: 7. This CDR3 region has 16 residues. Germline V gene sequence: CDR1 SGHRS, CDR2 YFSETQ.

The rearrangement joins TRBV7-3 to TRBJ2-2; a possible D gene is TRBD1 (6 bases). Between the trimmed V and J ends, which lost 6 bases and 8 bases, there was a span of 13 bases. Germline V gene data show CDR1 as SGHTA and CDR2 as FQGTGA. The CDR3 has 13 residues. The CDR3 coding sequence is TGTGCCAGCAGGGGCAGGGGCCTGGGGGAGCTGTTTTTT. Translating it yields CASRGRGLGELFF.

This clone was recorded once. The chain combines TRBV19 with TRBJ1-1; maybe TRBD1 (5 bases). CDR3 length: 14 amino acids. The V and J ends lost 4 bases and 4 bases respectively, with 13 bases between them. CDR1 LNHDA and CDR2 SQIVND come from the germline V gene (reference sequence). The CDR3 coding sequence is TGTGCCAGTAGTAGTGGGGGGGGAGGCACTGAAGCTTTCTTT. This encodes CASSSGGGGTEAFF. Looking up the rest from reference TRBV19 and TRBJ1-1 gives the full variable domain: DGGITQSPKYLFRKEGQNVTLSCEQNLNHDAMYWYRQDPGQGLRLIYYSQIVNDFQKGDIAEGYSVSREKKESFPLTVTSAQKNPTAFYLCASSSGGGGTEAFFGQGTRLTVV.

The J gene is TRBJ2-7, the V gene TRBV6-5; 12 nucleotides match TRBD1. CDR3 length: 13 amino acids. Germline CDR1 is MNHEY and CDR2 is SVGAGI. With V trimmed by 6 bases and J by 6 bases, 3 bases remained unmatched. The CDR3 reads CASSRDRGREQYF. The CDR3 DNA reads as TGTGCCAGCAGCCGGGACAGGGGGCGCGAGCAGTACTTC.

This chain connects TRBV6-1 to TRBJ2-1; D remains unclear. Trimming cost V 6 bases and J 0 bases, with 12 bases left between them. Germline V gene data show CDR1 as MNHNS and CDR2 as SASEGT. The CDR3 runs to 15 residues. The chain's CDR3 is CASRETHRSYNEQFF. The CDR3 nucleotides read TGTGCCAGCAGAGAGACACACCGCTCCTACAATGAGCAGTTCTTC.

The gene calls are TRBV11-2 and TRBJ2-5; D might be TRBD2 (5 bases). Germline V gives CDR1 SGHAT, CDR2 FQNNGV. The CDR3 runs 14 residues. The germline V and J ends were trimmed by 1 base and 6 bases, with 12 bases remaining between them. The CDR3 DNA sequence: TGTGCCAGCAGCTTAGCTCCGGGAAAGCAGACCCAGTACTTC. Translating it yields CASSLAPGKQTQYF. The full variable domain, with the rest looked up from reference TRBV11-2 and TRBJ2-5, is EAGVAQSPRYKIIEKRQSVAFWCNPISGHATLYWYQQILGQGPKLLIQFQNNGVVDDSQLPKDRFSAERLKGVDSTLKIQPAKLEDSAVYLCASSLAPGKQTQYFGPGTRLLVL.

V is TRBV7-2 and J is TRBJ1-2, with TRBD1 matching 9 bases. Germline lookup yields CDR1 SGHTA and CDR2 FQGNSA. The CDR3 length is 15 residues. V was clipped by 2 bases and J by 5 bases; unmatched bases: 6. The CDR3 is CASSLNLGQGYGYTF. CDR3 nucleotide sequence: TGTGCCAGCAGCTTAAATTTGGGACAGGGTTATGGCTACACCTTC.

This chain joins TRBV5-4 and TRBJ2-2; TRBD2 matches at 9 bases. Germline CDR1 reads SGHNT; CDR2 reads YYREEE (reference sequence). The CDR3 totals 15 residues. Trimming cost V 0 bases and J 6 bases; bases outside gene matches: 3. CDR3: CASSLEAGGAGELFF. The CDR3 DNA sequence: TGTGCCAGCAGCTTGGAGGCGGGGGGGGCCGGGGAGCTGTTTTTT.

The gene calls are TRBV5-1 and TRBJ2-3; TRBD1 agrees at 9 bases. The CDR3 has 16 amino acids. The J segment lost 4 bases and the V segment lost 4 bases, leaving 10 bases of the junction unmatched. Germline CDR1 is SGHRS and CDR2 is YFSETQ. Here the CDR3 DNA reads TGCGCCAGCAGCACAGCGCCGGGACAGGGCGCAGATACGCAGTATTTT. This translates into CASSTAPGQGADTQYF.

CDR3 DNA: TGTGCCAGCACAAAAGGGGCCGGGAGGTATGGCTACACCTTC. Amino acids: CASTKGAGRYGYTF. The chain joins TRBV28 to TRBJ1-2, with TRBD1 as a possible D gene (5 bases). The CDR3 length is 14 residues. The V end was cut by 7 bases, the J end by 5 bases, with 17 bases between. The germline CDR1 and CDR2 sequences are MDHEN and SYDVKM.

This chain uses TRBV30 with TRBJ2-6; 7 bases fit TRBD1. The CDR3 has 15 amino acids. The germline V gene has CDR1 GTSNPN and CDR2 SVGIG (reference sequence). Trimming at V came to 5 bases and at J to 0 bases, leaving 4 bases not matched to a gene. The CDR3 nucleotides read TGTGCCTGGCGACAGGGTAGCTCTGGGGCCAACGTCCTGACTTTC. Encoded protein: CAWRQGSSGANVLTF.

The V call is TRBV19, the J call TRBJ2-3, with a tentative D call TRBD2 (6 bases). The germline CDR1 and CDR2 sequences are LNHDA and SQIVND (reference sequence). Trimming stripped 9 bases from V and 4 bases from J, with 20 bases between. The CDR3 covers 15 residues. The CDR3, as DNA: TGTGCCAGCACTCCTCATAAAGCGGGCGCAGATACGCAGTATTTT. It codes for CASTPHKAGADTQYF.

V usage is TRBV10-3 and J usage is TRBJ2-7; tentative D call: TRBD2 (5 bases). The CDR3 is 13 amino acids. Per the germline V gene, CDR1 is ENHRY and CDR2 is SYGVKD. Trimming removed 4 bases from V and 5 bases from J, with 12 bases in between. Here the CDR3 reads CAISGGRLNEQYF. DNA of the CDR3: TGTGCCATCAGTGGAGGGCGATTGAACGAGCAGTACTTC.

This clone occurred once. V gene TRBV5-6 combines with J gene TRBJ1-1; D unresolved. Trimming left V 2 bases short and J 8 bases short, with 7 bases between. This CDR3 has 11 amino acids. Germline-derived CDR1 and CDR2 are SGHDT and YYEEEE. DNA for the CDR3: TGTGCCAGCAGCTTTTTAGCGGAAGCTTTCTTT. As protein: CASSFLAEAFF.